This is a list of T cell receptor beta chains from one sample in a study of T cell responses to AZD1222 COVID-19 vaccine. The repertoire was sequenced with immunoSEQ multiplex PCR; TCRdb's copy has only in-frame clones and lacks some. Of 130,000 to 150,000 clones in the sample, about 93% were seen once. The sequenced sample was peripheral blood, obtained on day 0 of AZD1222 vaccination. The receptor set was obtained from an adult in good health. Each CDR3 is given with its conserved first and last residue. Fields, in order: D gene, clone size, J gene, V gene, CDR3 protein, CDR3 DNA. A D gene is named only where the DNA matches it firmly. Where a row states a size, it is once, few, many or the class of an expanded clone; other rows omit it.

D: NA; size: NA; J: TRBJ2-7; V: TRBV15; CDR3: CATSRERLARGISYEQYF; DNA: TGTGCCACCAGCAGAGAACGGCTAGCGAGGGGCATTTCCTACGAGCAGTACTTC
D: NA; size: few; J: TRBJ2-1; V: TRBV6-2/TRBV6-3; CDR3: CASSHLPGSGGEQFF; DNA: TGTGCCAGCAGTCACCTCCCCGGTAGCGGCGGTGAGCAGTTCTTC
D: NA; size: NA; J: TRBJ1-1; V: TRBV5-1; CDR3: CASSLAPTGTEAFF; DNA: TGCGCCAGCAGCTTGGCCCCGACAGGCACTGAAGCTTTCTTT
D: TRBD1; size: NA; J: TRBJ1-2; V: TRBV3-1/TRBV3-2; CDR3: CASSHQTGENGYTF; DNA: TGTGCCAGCAGCCACCAGACAGGGGAAAATGGCTACACCTTC
D: NA; size: NA; J: TRBJ2-1; V: TRBV6-5; CDR3: CASSYSNRHYNEQFF; DNA: TGTGCCAGCAGTTACTCGAATCGGCACTACAATGAGCAGTTCTTC
D: NA; size: NA; J: TRBJ1-1; V: TRBV7-3; CDR3: CASRLDGGSTEAFF; DNA: TGTGCCAGCAGACTCGACGGAGGGAGCACTGAAGCTTTCTTT
D: NA; size: NA; J: TRBJ2-7; V: TRBV9; CDR3: CATPREALPYEQYF; DNA: TGTGCCACCCCCAGGGAGGCCCTACCCTACGAGCAGTACTTC
D: TRBD2; size: NA; J: TRBJ2-3; V: TRBV19; CDR3: CATMLAGEDTQYF; DNA: TGTGCCACCATGCTAGCGGGGGAAGATACGCAGTATTTT
D: NA; size: NA; J: TRBJ1-2; V: TRBV28; CDR3: CASIAGANYGYTF; DNA: TGTGCCAGCATAGCAGGAGCTAACTATGGCTACACCTTC
D: TRBD2; size: NA; J: TRBJ2-2; V: TRBV7-2; CDR3: CASSMRTSVAGELFF; DNA: TGTGCCAGCAGCATGCGGACTAGCGTTGCCGGGGAGCTGTTTTTT
D: TRBD1; size: NA; J: TRBJ2-4; V: TRBV5-4; CDR3: CASSLGQGEAKNIQYF; DNA: TGTGCCAGCAGCTTGGGGCAGGGGGAAGCCAAAAACATTCAGTACTTC
D: TRBD2; size: few; J: TRBJ2-3; V: TRBV5-1; CDR3: CASSFSGRATDTQYF; DNA: TGCGCCAGCAGCTTCAGCGGGAGGGCCACAGATACGCAGTATTTT
D: NA; size: NA; J: TRBJ2-7; V: TRBV6-2/TRBV6-3; CDR3: CASSSRLHEQYF; DNA: TGTGCCAGCAGCTCACGATTACACGAGCAGTACTTC
D: NA; size: once; J: TRBJ1-6; V: TRBV7-9; CDR3: CASSFGGTNSPLHF; DNA: TGTGCCAGCAGCTTCGGGGGGACAAACTCACCCCTCCACTTT
D: NA; size: NA; J: TRBJ1-6; V: TRBV7-9; CDR3: CASSFFVGSPLHF; DNA: TGTGCCAGCAGCTTTTTTGTAGGCTCACCCCTCCACTTT
D: NA; size: NA; J: TRBJ1-2; V: TRBV28; CDR3: CASSLPMDRTSF; DNA: TGTGCCAGCAGTTTACCGATGGACAGAACTAGCTTC
D: TRBD1; size: once; J: TRBJ2-7; V: TRBV5-4; CDR3: CASSSGRQGTPSRYEQYF; DNA: TGTGCCAGCAGCTCGGGGCGACAGGGAACTCCATCGAGGTACGAGCAGTACTTC
D: NA; size: NA; J: TRBJ2-1; V: TRBV27; CDR3: CASSLSAEGSSYNEQFF; DNA: TGTGCCAGCAGTTTATCTGCTGAGGGAAGCTCCTACAATGAGCAGTTCTTC
D: NA; size: NA; J: TRBJ1-2; V: TRBV7-2; CDR3: CASSLDPFGPRAGYTF; DNA: TGTGCCAGCAGCTTAGATCCCTTTGGACCACGGGCTGGCTACACCTTC
D: NA; size: NA; J: TRBJ2-7; V: TRBV7-9; CDR3: CASSLRSSSYEQYF; DNA: TGTGCCAGCAGCTTACGATCGAGCTCCTACGAGCAGTACTTC
D: NA; size: NA; J: TRBJ1-1; V: TRBV20-1; CDR3: CSVARFEAFF; DNA: TGCAGTGTCGCCCGATTTGAAGCTTTCTTT
D: TRBD1; size: NA; J: TRBJ1-5; V: TRBV19; CDR3: CASSLRTGGSQPQHF; DNA: TGTGCCAGTAGTCTTAGGACAGGGGGTTCTCAGCCCCAGCATTTT
D: NA; size: once; J: TRBJ1-2; V: TRBV28; CDR3: CASTPWGVLNGLGYTF; DNA: TGTGCCAGCACCCCTTGGGGGGTCTTGAACGGTCTTGGCTACACCTTC
D: NA; size: NA; J: TRBJ2-7; V: TRBV12-3/TRBV12-4; CDR3: CASSPSRREQYF; DNA: TGTGCCAGCAGCCCAAGTAGGCGCGAGCAGTACTTC
D: TRBD2; size: few; J: TRBJ2-1; V: TRBV5-8; CDR3: CASSAGLASYNEQFF; DNA: TGTGCCAGCAGCGCCGGACTAGCCTCCTACAATGAGCAGTTCTTC
D: NA; size: NA; J: TRBJ1-1; V: TRBV7-9; CDR3: CASSSLRGATEAFF; DNA: TGTGCCAGCAGCTCGCTCAGGGGAGCCACTGAAGCTTTCTTT
D: NA; size: NA; J: TRBJ2-5; V: TRBV7-6; CDR3: CASSHNILETQYF; DNA: TGTGCCAGCAGCCATAACATCCTAGAGACCCAGTACTTC
D: NA; size: NA; J: TRBJ2-2; V: TRBV6-2/TRBV6-3; CDR3: CASSRRPPTGANTGELFF; DNA: TGTGCCAGCAGCAGAAGACCCCCGACAGGCGCGAACACCGGGGAGCTGTTTTTT
D: NA; size: NA; J: TRBJ2-7; V: TRBV28; CDR3: CASSPTISYEQYF; DNA: TGTGCCAGCAGTCCGACAATCTCCTACGAGCAGTACTTC
D: NA; size: NA; J: TRBJ1-2; V: TRBV11-2; CDR3: CASSSGVGSGYTF; DNA: TGTGCCAGCAGCTCAGGGGTTGGCAGTGGCTACACCTTC
D: TRBD2; size: NA; J: TRBJ2-1; V: TRBV11-2; CDR3: CASSLIREGGEQFF; DNA: TGTGCCAGCAGCTTAATTAGGGAGGGTGGTGAGCAGTTCTTC
D: NA; size: NA; J: TRBJ1-1; V: TRBV5-1; CDR3: CASSAWGMNTEAFF; DNA: TGCGCCAGCAGCGCGTGGGGCATGAACACTGAAGCTTTCTTT
D: NA; size: NA; J: TRBJ2-5; V: TRBV3-1/TRBV3-2; CDR3: CASSQVYRETQYF; DNA: TGTGCCAGCAGCCAAGTTTACCGGGAGACCCAGTACTTC
D: NA; size: once; J: TRBJ1-2; V: TRBV19; CDR3: CASSLDRPYGYTF; DNA: TGTGCCAGTAGCCTAGACAGGCCCTATGGCTACACCTTC
D: TRBD1; size: NA; J: TRBJ2-3; V: TRBV7-9; CDR3: CASSGTGLDTQYF; DNA: TGTGCCAGCAGCGGGACAGGGTTAGATACGCAGTATTTT
D: TRBD1; size: NA; J: TRBJ1-6; V: TRBV13; CDR3: CASSRTGDGQHNSPLHF; DNA: TGTGCCAGCAGCCGAACAGGGGACGGCCAACATAATTCACCCCTCCACTTT
D: TRBD1; size: NA; J: TRBJ2-7; V: TRBV29-1; CDR3: CSVEPEDRDSYEQYF; DNA: TGCAGCGTTGAACCCGAGGACAGGGACAGCTACGAGCAGTACTTC
D: NA; size: NA; J: TRBJ2-7; V: TRBV9; CDR3: CASGAGGNEQYF; DNA: TGTGCCAGCGGCGCAGGGGGGAACGAGCAGTACTTC
D: NA; size: NA; J: TRBJ2-3; V: TRBV7-6; CDR3: CASSLRAGYTDTQYF; DNA: TGTGCCAGCAGCTTAAGGGCAGGGTACACAGATACGCAGTATTTT
D: NA; size: NA; J: TRBJ2-5; V: TRBV7-2; CDR3: CASSLGPGLETQYF; DNA: TGTGCCAGCAGCCTGGGCCCAGGGCTGGAGACCCAGTACTTC
D: NA; size: NA; J: TRBJ1-3; V: TRBV5-4; CDR3: CASSLRGISGGNTIYF; DNA: TGTGCCAGCAGCTTGAGGGGGATCTCAGGAGGAAACACCATATATTTT
D: NA; size: NA; J: TRBJ1-1; V: TRBV15; CDR3: CATSIGGDVTEAFF; DNA: TGTGCCACCAGCATCGGTGGTGATGTCACTGAAGCTTTCTTT
D: NA; size: NA; J: TRBJ1-6; V: TRBV6-5; CDR3: CASTRRSSYNSPLHF; DNA: TGTGCCAGCACCCGGAGGAGCTCCTATAATTCACCCCTCCACTTT
D: NA; size: NA; J: TRBJ1-1; V: TRBV3-1/TRBV3-2; CDR3: CASSAGRGTEAFF; DNA: TGTGCCAGCAGCGCAGGGAGGGGGACTGAAGCTTTCTTT
D: NA; size: NA; J: TRBJ2-7; V: TRBV6-1; CDR3: CASRETGWTTRYEQYF; DNA: TGTGCCAGCAGGGAAACGGGGTGGACTACGCGTTACGAGCAGTACTTC
D: TRBD1; size: few; J: TRBJ2-7; V: TRBV18; CDR3: CASSPGTASYEQYF; DNA: TGTGCCAGCTCCCCCGGGACAGCCTCCTACGAGCAGTACTTC
D: NA; size: NA; J: TRBJ1-1; V: TRBV25-1; CDR3: CASSELEGDTEAFF; DNA: TGTGCCAGCAGTGAATTAGAGGGGGACACTGAAGCTTTCTTT
D: NA; size: NA; J: TRBJ2-3; V: TRBV5-1; CDR3: CASSWVTQGTDTQYF; DNA: TGCGCCAGCAGCTGGGTGACCCAAGGCACAGATACGCAGTATTTT